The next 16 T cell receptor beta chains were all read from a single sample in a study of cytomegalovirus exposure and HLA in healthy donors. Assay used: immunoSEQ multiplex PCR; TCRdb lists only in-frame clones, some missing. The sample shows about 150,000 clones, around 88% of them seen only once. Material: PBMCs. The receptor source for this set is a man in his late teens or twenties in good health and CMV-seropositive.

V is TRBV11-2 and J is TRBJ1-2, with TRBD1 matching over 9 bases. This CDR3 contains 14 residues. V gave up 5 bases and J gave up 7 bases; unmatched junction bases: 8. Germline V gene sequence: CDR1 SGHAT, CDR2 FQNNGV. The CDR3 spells CASSHRDRVPGYTF. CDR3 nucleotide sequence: TGTGCCAGCAGCCATAGGGACAGGGTACCTGGCTACACCTTC.

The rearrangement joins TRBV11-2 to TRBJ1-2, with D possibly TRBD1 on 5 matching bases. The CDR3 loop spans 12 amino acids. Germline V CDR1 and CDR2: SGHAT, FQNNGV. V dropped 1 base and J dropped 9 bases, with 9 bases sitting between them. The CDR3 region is CASSLGGGSYTF. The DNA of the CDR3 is TGTGCCAGCAGCTTAGGGGGGGGAAGCTACACCTTC.

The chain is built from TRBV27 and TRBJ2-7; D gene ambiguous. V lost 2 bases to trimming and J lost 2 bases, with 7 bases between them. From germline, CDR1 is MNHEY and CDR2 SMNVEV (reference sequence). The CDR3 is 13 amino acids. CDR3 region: CASSLAQAYEQYF. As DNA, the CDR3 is TGTGCCAGCAGTTTAGCGCAGGCCTACGAGCAGTACTTC.

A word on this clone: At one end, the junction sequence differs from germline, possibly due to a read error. This CDR3 reads CASTEQVYVLNTEAFF. In DNA, the CDR3 is TGTGCCAGCACTGAACAGGTATACGTTTTGAACACTGAAGCTTTCTTT. The V and J genes are TRBV6-1 and TRBJ1-1, with D tentatively TRBD1 (5 bases). The germline gives CDR1 MNHNS, CDR2 SASEGT. This CDR3 has 16 residues.

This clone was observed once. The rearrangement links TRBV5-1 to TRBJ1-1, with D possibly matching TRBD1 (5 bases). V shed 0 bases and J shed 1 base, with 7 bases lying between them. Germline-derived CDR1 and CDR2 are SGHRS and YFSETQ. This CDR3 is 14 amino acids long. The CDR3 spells CASSLGGENTEAFF. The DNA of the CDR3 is TGCGCCAGCAGCTTGGGGGGCGAGAACACTGAAGCTTTCTTT.

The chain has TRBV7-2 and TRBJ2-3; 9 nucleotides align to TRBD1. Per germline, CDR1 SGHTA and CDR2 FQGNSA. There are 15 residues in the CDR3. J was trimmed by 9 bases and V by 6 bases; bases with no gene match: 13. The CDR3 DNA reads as TGTGCCAGCAGTCGTCCGGGACAGGGCCCCCCAACGCAGTATTTT. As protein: CASSRPGQGPPTQYF. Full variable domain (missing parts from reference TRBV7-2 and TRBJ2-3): GAGVSQSPSNKVTEKGKDVELRCDPISGHTALYWYRQSLGQGLEFLIYFQGNSAPDKSGLPSDRFSAERTGGSVSTLTIQRTQQEDSAVYLCASSRPGQGPPTQYFGPGTRLTVL.

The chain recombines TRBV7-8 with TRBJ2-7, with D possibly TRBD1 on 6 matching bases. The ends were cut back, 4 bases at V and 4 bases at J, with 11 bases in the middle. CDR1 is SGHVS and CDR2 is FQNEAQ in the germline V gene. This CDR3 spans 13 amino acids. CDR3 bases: TGTGCCAGCAGCTCCCGCACAGGGTACGAGCAGTACTTC. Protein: CASSSRTGYEQYF.

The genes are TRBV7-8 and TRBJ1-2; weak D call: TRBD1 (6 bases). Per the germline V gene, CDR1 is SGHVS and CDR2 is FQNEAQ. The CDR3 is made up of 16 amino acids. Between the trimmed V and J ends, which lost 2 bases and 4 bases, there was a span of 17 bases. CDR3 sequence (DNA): TGTGCCAGCAGCTTAATTCGGCGAGGGGGACCCTATGGCTACACCTTC. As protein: CASSLIRRGGPYGYTF.

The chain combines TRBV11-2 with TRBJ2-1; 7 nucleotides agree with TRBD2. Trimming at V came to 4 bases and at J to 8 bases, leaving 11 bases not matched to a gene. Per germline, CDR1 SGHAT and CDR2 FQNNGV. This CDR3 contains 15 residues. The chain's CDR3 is CASSSPTGGRDEQFF. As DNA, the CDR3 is TGTGCCAGCAGCTCCCCAACCGGGGGGAGGGATGAGCAGTTCTTC.

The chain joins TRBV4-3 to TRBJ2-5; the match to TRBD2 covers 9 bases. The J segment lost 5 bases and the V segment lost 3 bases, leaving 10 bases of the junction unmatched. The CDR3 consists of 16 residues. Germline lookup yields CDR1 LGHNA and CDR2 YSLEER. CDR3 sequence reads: CASSQGTSWKGETQYF. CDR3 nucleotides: TGCGCCAGCAGCCAGGGGACTAGCTGGAAGGGGGAGACCCAGTACTTC.

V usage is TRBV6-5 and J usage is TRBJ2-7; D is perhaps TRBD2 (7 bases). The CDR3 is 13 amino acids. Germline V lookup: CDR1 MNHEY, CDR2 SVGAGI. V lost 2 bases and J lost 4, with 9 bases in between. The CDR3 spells CASSYGRGYEQYF. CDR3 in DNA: TGTGCCAGCAGTTACGGGAGGGGGTACGAGCAGTACTTC.

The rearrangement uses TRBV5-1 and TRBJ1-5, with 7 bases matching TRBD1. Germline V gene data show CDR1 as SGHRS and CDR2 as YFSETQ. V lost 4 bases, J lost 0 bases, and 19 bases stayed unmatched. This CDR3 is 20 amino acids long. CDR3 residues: CASSRIIRETGCDSNQPQHF. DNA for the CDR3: TGCGCCAGCAGCCGTATAATCCGGGAGACAGGGTGCGATAGCAATCAGCCCCAGCATTTT.

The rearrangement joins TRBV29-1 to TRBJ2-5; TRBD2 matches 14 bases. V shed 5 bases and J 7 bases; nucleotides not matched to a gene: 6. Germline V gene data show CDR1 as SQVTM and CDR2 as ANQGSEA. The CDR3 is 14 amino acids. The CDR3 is CSVTGTSGSRTQYF. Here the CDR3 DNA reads TGCAGCGTTACCGGGACTAGCGGGAGTCGGACCCAGTACTTC.

The chain's CDR3 is CASQPRGTGEDQETQYF. The CDR3 nucleotides read TGTGCCAGCCAACCTAGGGGTACGGGAGAGGATCAAGAGACCCAGTACTTC. This chain joins TRBV19 and TRBJ2-5; D possibly corresponds to TRBD2 (6 bases). Trimming removed 9 bases at V and 2 bases at J, with 25 bases between. From germline, CDR1 is LNHDA and CDR2 SQIVND (reference sequence). This CDR3 has 17 residues.

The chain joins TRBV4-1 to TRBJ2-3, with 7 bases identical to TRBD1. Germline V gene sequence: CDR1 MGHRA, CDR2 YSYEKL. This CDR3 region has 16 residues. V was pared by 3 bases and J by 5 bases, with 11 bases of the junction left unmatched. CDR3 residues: CASSQQGQSLGDTQYF. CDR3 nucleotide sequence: TGCGCCAGCAGCCAGCAGGGACAGTCCCTGGGAGATACGCAGTATTTT.

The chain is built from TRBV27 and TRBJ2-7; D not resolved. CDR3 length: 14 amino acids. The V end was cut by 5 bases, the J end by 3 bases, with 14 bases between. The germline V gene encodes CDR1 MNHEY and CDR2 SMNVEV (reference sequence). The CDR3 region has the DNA TGTGCCAGCAGTCCTCGCCCAGAGGTCTACGAGCAGTACTTC. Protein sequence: CASSPRPEVYEQYF.